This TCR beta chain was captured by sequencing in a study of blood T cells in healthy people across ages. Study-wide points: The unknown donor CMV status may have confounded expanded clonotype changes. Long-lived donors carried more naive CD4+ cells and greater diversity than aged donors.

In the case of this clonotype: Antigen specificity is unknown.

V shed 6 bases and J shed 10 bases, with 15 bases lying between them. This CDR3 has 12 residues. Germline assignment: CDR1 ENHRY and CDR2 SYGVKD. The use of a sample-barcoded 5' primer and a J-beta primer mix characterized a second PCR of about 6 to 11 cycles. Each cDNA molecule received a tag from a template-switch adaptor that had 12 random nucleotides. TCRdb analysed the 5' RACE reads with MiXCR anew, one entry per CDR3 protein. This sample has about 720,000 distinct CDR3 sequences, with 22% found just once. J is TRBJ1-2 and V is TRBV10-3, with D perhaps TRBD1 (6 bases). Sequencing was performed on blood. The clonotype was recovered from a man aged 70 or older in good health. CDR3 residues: CAISGARGNYTF. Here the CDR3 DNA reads TGTGCCATCAGCGGGGCGAGGGGGAACTACACCTTC.